These 10 T cell receptor beta chains share one sample of origin, sequenced in a study of neurological immune-mediated disorders. MiXCR was run by TCRdb on the 5' RACE reads, yielding one entry per CDR3 protein. In the table there are about 62,000 distinct CDR3 sequences, 3% to 4% of which are singletons. The specimen sequenced was PBMCs. Receptors were obtained from a woman between 50 and 59 years old with multiple sclerosis.

This clonotype was observed many times. The chain carries TRBV6-1 and TRBJ2-3; possible D gene TRBD2, 6 bases. Germline V gene lookup returns CDR1 MNHNS and CDR2 SASEGT. Trimming took 6 bases from V and 5 from J, leaving 12 bases between them. The CDR3 length is 13 residues. The CDR3 sequence is CASSRDSRDTQYF. The CDR3 DNA reads TGTGCCAGCAGCCGGGACTCCAGAGATACGCAGTATTTT.

This clonotype was detected ten times or more. The CDR3 nucleotides read TGTGCCACCAGCAGAGATCAATATGGCTACACCTTC. This sequence encodes CATSRDQYGYTF. The rearrangement uses TRBV15 and TRBJ1-2; D call uncertain. The CDR3 extends over 12 amino acids. The germline gives CDR1 LNHNV, CDR2 YYDKDF (reference sequence). V lost 0 bases and J lost 5, with 4 bases in between.

In its sample, this clonotype was seen many times. The CDR3 DNA follows: TGTGCCAGCAGCTCGAGCCCTGGGACAGCAGATACGCAGTATTTT. Its protein product is CASSSSPGTADTQYF. This chain links TRBV9 with TRBJ2-3, with TRBD1 matching over 7 bases. The CDR3 is 15 residues long. V lost 4 bases, J lost 4 bases, and 9 bases stayed unmatched. From germline, CDR1 is SGDLS and CDR2 YYNGEE.

This clonotype has at least ten counts. J is TRBJ1-5 and V is TRBV20-1; D possibly corresponds to TRBD1 (6 bases). Deletions cut 5 bases from V and 10 bases from J, with 18 bases between. The CDR3 length is 13 residues. Germline V lookup: CDR1 DFQATT, CDR2 SNEGSKA (reference sequence). In DNA form, the CDR3 reads TGCAGTGCTGCGGAGCGGGGGCCCACCCCCCAGCATTTT. Translation: CSAAERGPTPQHF.

This clonotype was detected ten times or more. The rearrangement uses TRBV20-1 and TRBJ1-2; no clear D gene. From germline, CDR1 is DFQATT and CDR2 SNEGSKA (reference sequence). Trimming pared 6 bases from V and 5 bases from J, leaving 7 bases between. The CDR3 spans 10 residues. The CDR3 reads CSAFLYGYTF. The CDR3 nucleotides read TGCAGTGCCTTCTTGTATGGCTACACCTTC.

This clonotype was recorded many times. The genes are TRBV7-9 and TRBJ1-2, with no clear D. The CDR3 sequence is 12 residues long. The V gene lost 2 bases and the J gene lost 10 bases, with 11 bases spanning the gap. Looked up from germline, CDR1 is SEHNR and CDR2 is FQNEAQ (reference sequence). This CDR3 is CASSLRQSDYTF. In DNA, the CDR3 is TGTGCCAGCAGCTTAAGGCAGTCGGACTACACCTTC. The full variable domain, completed using reference TRBV7-9 and TRBJ1-2, is DTGVSQNPRHKITKRGQNVTFRCDPISEHNRLYWYRQTLGQGPEFLTYFQNEAQLEKSRLLSDRFSAERPKGSFSTLEIQRTEQGDSAMYLCASSLRQSDYTFGSGTRLTVV.

This clonotype was found many times. This chain links TRBV20-1 with TRBJ1-1, with D unclear. V was shortened by 5 bases and J by 1 base, with 11 bases between the two germline ends. This CDR3 has 13 residues. Germline CDR1 is DFQATT and CDR2 is SNEGSKA (reference sequence). The CDR3 bases are TGCAGTGCTGGGAACAACCCGAACACTGAAGCTTTCTTT. Its translation: CSAGNNPNTEAFF.

This clonotype came up many times. The V gene is TRBV7-9, the J gene TRBJ1-4; TRBD1 might be the D (6 bases). The germline gives CDR1 SEHNR, CDR2 FQNEAQ (reference sequence). V was pared by 6 bases and J by 3 bases, with 14 bases between. The CDR3 spans 15 residues. CDR3 residues: CASRPTGAANEKLFF. In nucleotides, the CDR3 is TGTGCCAGCAGACCGACAGGCGCCGCTAATGAAAAACTGTTTTTT.

The J gene is TRBJ2-1, the V gene TRBV11-2, with TRBD2 matching 7 bases. Germline V CDR1 and CDR2: SGHAT, FQNNGV. Losses at the gene ends were 2 bases for V and 5 bases for J; bases not matched to a gene: 9. The length of the CDR3 is 16 residues. CDR3 sequence reads: CASSLLGGSFNNEQFF. As DNA, the CDR3 is TGTGCCAGCAGCTTACTTGGCGGGAGTTTTAACAATGAGCAGTTCTTC.

In this sample, this clonotype turned up many times. J is TRBJ2-7 and V is TRBV29-1; 7 bases align to TRBD1. The CDR3 length is 11 residues. Trimming at V came to 6 bases and at J to 7 bases, leaving 6 bases not matched to a gene. CDR1 is SQVTM and CDR2 is ANQGSEA in the germline V gene. CDR3 bases: TGCAGCGTAGTGACAGGGTTTGAGCAGTACTTC. It encodes CSVVTGFEQYF.